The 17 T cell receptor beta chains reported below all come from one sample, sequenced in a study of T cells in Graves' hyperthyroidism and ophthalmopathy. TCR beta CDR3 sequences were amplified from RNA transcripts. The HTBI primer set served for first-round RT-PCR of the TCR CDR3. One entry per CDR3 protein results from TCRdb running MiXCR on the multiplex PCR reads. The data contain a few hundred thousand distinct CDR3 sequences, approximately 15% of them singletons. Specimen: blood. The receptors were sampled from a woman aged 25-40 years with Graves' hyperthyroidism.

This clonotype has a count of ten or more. The CDR3 sequence is CASSLAGRGRGHEQYF. CDR3 sequence (DNA): TGTGCCAGCAGCTTAGCGGGTAGGGGGCGAGGCCACGAGCAGTACTTC. V usage is TRBV11-2 and J usage is TRBJ2-7; 7 bases map to TRBD1. This CDR3 region has 16 residues. Trimming at V came to 1 base and at J to 5 bases, leaving 11 bases not matched to a gene. Germline CDR1 and CDR2: SGHAT and FQNNGV.

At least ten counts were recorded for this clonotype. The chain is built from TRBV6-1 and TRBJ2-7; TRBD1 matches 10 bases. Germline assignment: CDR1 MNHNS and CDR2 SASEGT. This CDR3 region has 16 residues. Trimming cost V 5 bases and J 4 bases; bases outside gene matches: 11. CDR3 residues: CASSYDLGQGVYEQYF. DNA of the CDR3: TGTGCCAGCAGTTATGACCTAGGACAGGGGGTTTACGAGCAGTACTTC.

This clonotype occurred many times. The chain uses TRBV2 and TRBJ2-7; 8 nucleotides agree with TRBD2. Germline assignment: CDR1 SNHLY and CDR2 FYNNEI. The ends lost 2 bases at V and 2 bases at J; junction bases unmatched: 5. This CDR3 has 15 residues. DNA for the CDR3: TGTGCCAGCAGTGAAATACTAGCGGCCACCTACGAGCAGTACTTC. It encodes CASSEILAATYEQYF.

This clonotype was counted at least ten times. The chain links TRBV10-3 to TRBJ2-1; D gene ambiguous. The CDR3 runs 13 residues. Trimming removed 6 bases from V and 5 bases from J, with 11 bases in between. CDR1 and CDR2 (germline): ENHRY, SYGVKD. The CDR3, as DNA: TGTGCCATCAGCCGAGGACCGAACAATGAGCAGTTCTTC. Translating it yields CAISRGPNNEQFF.

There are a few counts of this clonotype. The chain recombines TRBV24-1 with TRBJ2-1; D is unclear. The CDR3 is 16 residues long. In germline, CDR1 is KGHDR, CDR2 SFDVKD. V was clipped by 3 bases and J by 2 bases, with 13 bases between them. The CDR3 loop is CATSDPRVSTYNEQFF. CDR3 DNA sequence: TGTGCCACCAGTGATCCACGGGTTAGTACCTACAATGAGCAGTTCTTC.

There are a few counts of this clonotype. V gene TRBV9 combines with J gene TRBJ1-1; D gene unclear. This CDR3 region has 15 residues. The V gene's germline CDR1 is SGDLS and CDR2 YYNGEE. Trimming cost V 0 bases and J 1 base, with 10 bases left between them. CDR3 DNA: TGTGCCAGCAGCGTAGGGATGTGGGGGAACACTGAAGCTTTCTTT. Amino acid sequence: CASSVGMWGNTEAFF.

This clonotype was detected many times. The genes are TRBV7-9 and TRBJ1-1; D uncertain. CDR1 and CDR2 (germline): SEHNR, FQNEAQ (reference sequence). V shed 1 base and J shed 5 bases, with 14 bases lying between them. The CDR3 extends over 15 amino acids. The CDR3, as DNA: TGTGCCAGCAGCTTAGTGAGCGTCGTGCAAACTGAAGCTTTCTTT. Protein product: CASSLVSVVQTEAFF. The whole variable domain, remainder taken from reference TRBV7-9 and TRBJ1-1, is DTGVSQNPRHKITKRGQNVTFRCDPISEHNRLYWYRQTLGQGPEFLTYFQNEAQLEKSRLLSDRFSAERPKGSFSTLEIQRTEQGDSAMYLCASSLVSVVQTEAFFGQGTRLTVV.

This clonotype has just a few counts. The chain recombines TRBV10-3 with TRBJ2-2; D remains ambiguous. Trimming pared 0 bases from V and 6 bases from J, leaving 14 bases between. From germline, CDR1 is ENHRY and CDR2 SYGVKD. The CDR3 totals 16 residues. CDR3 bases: TGTGCCATCAGTGAGTCAGGCCAGCCATTCCCCGGGGAGCTGTTTTTT. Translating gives CAISESGQPFPGELFF.

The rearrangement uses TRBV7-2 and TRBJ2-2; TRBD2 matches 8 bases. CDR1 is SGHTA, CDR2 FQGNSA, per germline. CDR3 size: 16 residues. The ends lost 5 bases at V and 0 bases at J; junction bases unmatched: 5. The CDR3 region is CASSPVAGTNTGELFF. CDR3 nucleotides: TGTGCCAGCAGCCCCGTAGCGGGAACGAACACCGGGGAGCTGTTTTTT.

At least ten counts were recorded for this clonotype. CDR3 region: CASSFSNTQYF. CDR3 DNA sequence: TGTGCCAGCAGTTTTTCCAATACGCAGTATTTT. This chain joins TRBV27 and TRBJ2-3; D is ambiguous. The CDR3 runs 11 residues. Germline CDR1 reads MNHEY; CDR2 reads SMNVEV (reference sequence). The V end lost 3 bases, the J end lost 7 bases, and 5 bases lay between the germline ends.

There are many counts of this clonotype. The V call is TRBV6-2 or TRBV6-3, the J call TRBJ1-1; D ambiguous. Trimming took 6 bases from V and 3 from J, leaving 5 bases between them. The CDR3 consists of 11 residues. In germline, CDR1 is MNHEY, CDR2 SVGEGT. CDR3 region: CASSLYTEAFF. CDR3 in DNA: TGTGCCAGCAGCCTGTACACTGAAGCTTTCTTT.

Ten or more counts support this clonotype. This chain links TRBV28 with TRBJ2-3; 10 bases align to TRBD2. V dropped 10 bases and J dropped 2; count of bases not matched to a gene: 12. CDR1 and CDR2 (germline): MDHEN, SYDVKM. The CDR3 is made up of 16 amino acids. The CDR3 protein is CAIQGSSGSITDTQYF. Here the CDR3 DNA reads TGTGCCATACAGGGTTCTAGCGGGAGCATCACAGATACGCAGTATTTT.

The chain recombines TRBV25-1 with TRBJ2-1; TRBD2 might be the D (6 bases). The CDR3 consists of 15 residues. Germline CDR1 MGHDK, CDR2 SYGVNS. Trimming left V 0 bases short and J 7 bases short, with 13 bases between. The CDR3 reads CASSEYGRGGNEQFF. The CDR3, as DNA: TGTGCCAGCAGTGAATATGGCCGTGGAGGGAATGAGCAGTTCTTC.

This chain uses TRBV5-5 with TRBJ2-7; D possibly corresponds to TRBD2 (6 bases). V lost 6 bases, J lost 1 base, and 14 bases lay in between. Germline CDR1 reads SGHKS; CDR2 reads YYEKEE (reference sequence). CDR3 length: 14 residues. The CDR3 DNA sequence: TGTGCCAGCACCAACCCGCGGGGTTCCTACGAGCAGTACTTC. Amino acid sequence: CASTNPRGSYEQYF.

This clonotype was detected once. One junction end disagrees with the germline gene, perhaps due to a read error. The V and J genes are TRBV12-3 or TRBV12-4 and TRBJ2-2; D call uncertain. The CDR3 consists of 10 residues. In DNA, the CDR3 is TGTGCCAACAGTTTGGACGAACTGTTTTTT. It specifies CANSLDELFF.

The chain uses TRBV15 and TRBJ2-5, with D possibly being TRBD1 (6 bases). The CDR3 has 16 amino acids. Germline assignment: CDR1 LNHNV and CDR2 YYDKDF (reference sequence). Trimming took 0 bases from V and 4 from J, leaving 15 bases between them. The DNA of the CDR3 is TGTGCCACCAGCAGAGATTTAACAGGGATGGGAGAGACCCAGTACTTC. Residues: CATSRDLTGMGETQYF.

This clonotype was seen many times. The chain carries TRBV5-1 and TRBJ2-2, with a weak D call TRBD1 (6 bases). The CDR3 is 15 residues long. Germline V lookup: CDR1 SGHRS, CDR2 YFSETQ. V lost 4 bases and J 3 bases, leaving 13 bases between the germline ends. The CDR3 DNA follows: TGCGCCAGCAGCCCCAAAGCAGGGGACACCGGGGAGCTGTTTTTT. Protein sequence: CASSPKAGDTGELFF.